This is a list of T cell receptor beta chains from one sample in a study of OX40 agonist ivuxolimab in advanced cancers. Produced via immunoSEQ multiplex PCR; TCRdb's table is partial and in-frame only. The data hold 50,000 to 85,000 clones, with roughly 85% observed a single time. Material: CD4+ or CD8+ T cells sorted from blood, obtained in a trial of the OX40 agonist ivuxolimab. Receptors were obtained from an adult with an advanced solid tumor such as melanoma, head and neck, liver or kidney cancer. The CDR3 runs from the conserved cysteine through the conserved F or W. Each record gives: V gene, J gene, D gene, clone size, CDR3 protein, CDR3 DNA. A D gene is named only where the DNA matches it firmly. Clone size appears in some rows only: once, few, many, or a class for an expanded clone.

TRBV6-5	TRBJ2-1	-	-	CASRTDSYNEQFF	TGTGCCAGCAGGACAGATTCCTACAATGAGCAGTTCTTC
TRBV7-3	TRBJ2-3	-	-	CASSSGLGTDTQYF	TGTGCCAGCAGCTCAGGGCTGGGCACAGATACGCAGTATTTT
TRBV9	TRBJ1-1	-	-	CASSVSNRAYTEAFF	TGTGCCAGCAGCGTCTCAAACAGGGCCTACACTGAAGCTTTCTTT
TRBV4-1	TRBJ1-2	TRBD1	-	CASSQDGQGAGGYTF	TGCGCCAGCAGCCAAGATGGGCAGGGGGCAGGTGGCTACACCTTC
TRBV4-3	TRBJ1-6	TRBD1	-	CASSPGTGGGVPNSPLHF	TGCGCCAGCAGCCCTGGGACAGGGGGCGGTGTCCCGAATTCACCCCTCCACTTT
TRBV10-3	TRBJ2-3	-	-	CAISAQLTDTQYF	TGTGCCATCAGTGCTCAGCTCACAGATACGCAGTATTTT
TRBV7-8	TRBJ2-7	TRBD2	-	CASSLDGTKSEQYF	TGTGCCAGCAGCTTAGACGGGACTAAATCCGAGCAGTACTTC
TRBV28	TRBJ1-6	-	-	CASSFVGISNSPLHF	TGTGCCAGCAGTTTCGTGGGGATTAGTAATTCACCCCTCCACTTT
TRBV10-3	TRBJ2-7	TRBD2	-	CAIRRTSGGYEQYF	TGTGCCATCAGGAGGACTAGCGGGGGCTACGAGCAGTACTTC
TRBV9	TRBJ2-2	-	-	CASSVPPAAYTGELFF	TGTGCCAGCAGCGTCCCCCCAGCGGCGTACACCGGGGAGCTGTTTTTT
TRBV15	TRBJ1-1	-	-	CATSPTGFTEAFF	TGTGCCACCAGTCCAACAGGGTTCACTGAAGCTTTCTTT
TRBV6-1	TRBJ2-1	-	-	CASREGQSSYNEQFF	TGTGCCAGTAGGGAGGGACAGAGCTCCTACAATGAGCAGTTCTTC
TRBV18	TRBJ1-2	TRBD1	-	CASSPLAGGYGYTF	TGTGCCAGCTCACCACTGGCAGGGGGCTATGGCTACACCTTC
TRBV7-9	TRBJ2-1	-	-	CASSSLMGVNNEQFF	TGTGCCAGCAGCTCCCTTATGGGGGTGAACAATGAGCAGTTCTTC
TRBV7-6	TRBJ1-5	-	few	CASSLGQNNQPQHF	TGTGCCAGCAGCTTAGGGCAGAACAATCAGCCCCAGCATTTT
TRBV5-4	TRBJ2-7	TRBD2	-	CAIPLGGEGPSYEQYF	TGTGCCATCCCTCTTGGTGGGGAGGGCCCCTCCTACGAGCAGTACTTC
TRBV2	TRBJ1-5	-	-	CASSSFSRDNQPQHF	TGTGCCAGCAGTTCTTTCTCCCGGGACAATCAGCCCCAGCATTTT
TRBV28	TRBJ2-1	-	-	CASSQSGAFPYNEQFF	TGTGCCAGCAGCCAATCAGGGGCGTTCCCCTACAATGAGCAGTTCTTC
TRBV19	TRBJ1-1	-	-	CASSIPSRNTEAFF	TGTGCCAGTAGTATCCCTAGCAGGAACACTGAAGCTTTCTTT
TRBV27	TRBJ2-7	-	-	CASSYGTYLREQYF	TGTGCCAGCAGTTACGGGACCTACCTACGGGAGCAGTACTTC
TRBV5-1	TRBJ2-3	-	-	CASSLAQSSTDTQYF	TGCGCCAGCAGCTTGGCGCAGTCTAGCACAGATACGCAGTATTTT
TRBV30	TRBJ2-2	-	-	CAWRRDIGSGELFF	TGTGCCTGGAGACGGGACATCGGTAGCGGGGAGCTGTTTTTT
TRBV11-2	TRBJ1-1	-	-	CASSSKVRRNTEAFF	TGTGCCAGCAGCTCCAAAGTCCGGAGGAACACTGAAGCTTTCTTT
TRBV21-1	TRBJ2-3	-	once	CASPRRQGATDTQYF	TGTGCCAGCCCGCGCCGGCAGGGGGCAACAGATACGCAGTATTTT
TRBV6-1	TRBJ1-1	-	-	CASSEARQYTEAFF	TGTGCCAGCAGTGAAGCAAGACAGTACACTGAAGCTTTCTTT
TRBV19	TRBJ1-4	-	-	CASSIVGATNEKLFF	TGTGCCAGTAGTATAGTTGGGGCAACTAATGAAAAACTGTTTTTT
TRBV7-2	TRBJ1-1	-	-	CASSLMDGPGTEAFF	TGTGCCAGCAGCTTAATGGATGGACCGGGCACTGAAGCTTTCTTT
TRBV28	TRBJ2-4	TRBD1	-	CASSSRTGAKNIQYF	TGTGCCAGCAGTTCGCGGACAGGGGCCAAAAACATTCAGTACTTC
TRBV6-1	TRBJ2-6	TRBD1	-	CASSGWGQGSGANVLTF	TGTGCCAGCAGTGGTTGGGGACAGGGCTCTGGGGCCAACGTCCTGACTTTC
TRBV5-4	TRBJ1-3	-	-	CASSSPGPGNTIYF	TGTGCCAGCAGTTCCCCGGGACCTGGAAACACCATATATTTT
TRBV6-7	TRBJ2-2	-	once	CASSYPNTGELFF	TGTGCCAGCAGTTACCCCAACACCGGGGAGCTGTTTTTT
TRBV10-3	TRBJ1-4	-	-	CAISESGPATNEKLFF	TGTGCCATCAGTGAGTCGGGGCCAGCAACTAATGAAAAACTGTTTTTT
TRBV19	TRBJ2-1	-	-	CASRYWDRDSEQFF	TGTGCCAGTAGGTACTGGGACCGCGACAGCGAGCAGTTCTTC
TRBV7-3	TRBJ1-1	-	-	CASSKQGSTEAFF	TGTGCCAGCAGCAAGCAGGGGTCCACTGAAGCTTTCTTT
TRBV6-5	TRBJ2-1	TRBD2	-	CASSYAGGGKDEQFF	TGTGCCAGCAGTTACGCTGGCGGGGGAAAGGATGAGCAGTTCTTC
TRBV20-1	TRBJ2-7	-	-	CSARDSPSEYF	TGCAGTGCTAGGGACAGTCCGTCGGAGTACTTC
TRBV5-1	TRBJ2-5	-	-	CASSLEPGPQETQYF	TGCGCCAGCAGCTTGGAGCCGGGACCCCAAGAGACCCAGTACTTC
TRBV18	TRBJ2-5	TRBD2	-	CASSPLPSGSHETQYF	TGTGCCAGCTCACCGCTACCTAGCGGGAGTCATGAGACCCAGTACTTC
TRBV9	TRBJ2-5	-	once	CASSVRGGQETQYF	TGTGCCAGCAGCGTAAGAGGGGGACAAGAGACCCAGTACTTC
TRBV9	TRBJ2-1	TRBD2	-	CASSVGTSGRVSYNEQFF	TGTGCCAGCAGCGTTGGGACTAGCGGGAGAGTCTCCTACAATGAGCAGTTCTTC